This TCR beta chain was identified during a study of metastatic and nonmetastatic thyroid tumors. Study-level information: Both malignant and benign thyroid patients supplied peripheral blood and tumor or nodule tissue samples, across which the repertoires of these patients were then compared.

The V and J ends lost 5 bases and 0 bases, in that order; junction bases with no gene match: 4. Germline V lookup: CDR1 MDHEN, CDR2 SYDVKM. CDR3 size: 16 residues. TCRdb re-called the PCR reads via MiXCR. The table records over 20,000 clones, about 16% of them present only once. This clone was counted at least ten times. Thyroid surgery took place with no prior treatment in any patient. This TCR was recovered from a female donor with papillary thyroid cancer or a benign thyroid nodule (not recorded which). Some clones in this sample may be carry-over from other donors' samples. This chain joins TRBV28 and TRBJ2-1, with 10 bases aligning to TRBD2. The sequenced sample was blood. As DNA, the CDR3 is TGTGCCAGCAGTGACCCTAGCGGGAGCTCCTACAATGAGCAGTTCTTC. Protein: CASSDPSGSSYNEQFF. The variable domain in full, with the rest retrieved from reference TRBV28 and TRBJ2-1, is DVKVTQSSRYLVKRTGEKVFLECVQDMDHENMFWYRQDPGLGLRLIYFSYDVKMKEKGDIPEGYSVSREKKERFSLILESASTNQTSMYLCASSDPSGSSYNEQFFGPGTRLTVL.